One and the same sample provided the 3 T cell receptor beta chains below, sequenced in a study of early T cells in non-severe SARS-CoV-2 infection (dated by TCRdb to the early 2020s). Library creation used 5' RACE. Sequenced on a NextSeq 500. TCRdb itself trimmed the public reads at Q25 with fastp, ran MiXCR and retained productive beta chains. Duplicate CDR3 protein sequences are folded into a single record with the most common DNA and genes. This sample lists tens of thousands of distinct CDR3 sequences; 5% to 6.5% were detected once. In total, the top ten clones hold 5.4% of the sample. Sequencing used whole blood, obtained at baseline. Receptor source: an adult who was a healthcare worker with PCR-confirmed SARS-CoV-2 infection or an uninfected control (not recorded which).

At least ten counts were recorded for this clonotype. J is TRBJ2-3 and V is TRBV6-5, with D perhaps matching TRBD1 (5 bases). This CDR3 is 15 amino acids long. Germline V gene lookup returns CDR1 MNHEY and CDR2 SVGAGI. Trimming pared 7 bases from V and 0 bases from J, leaving 14 bases between. CDR3 sequence (DNA): TGTGCCAGCAAAGCAGGGCGTTCTAGCACAGATACGCAGTATTTT. Its protein is CASKAGRSSTDTQYF.

This clonotype was observed many times. J is TRBJ2-1 and V is TRBV11-2; D gene unclear. V was shortened by 3 bases and J by 2 bases, with 11 bases between the two germline ends. CDR1 is SGHAT and CDR2 is FQNNGV in the germline V gene. This CDR3 region has 15 residues. CDR3 amino acids: CASSFRPDPYNEQFF. The CDR3 coding sequence is TGTGCCAGCAGCTTTAGACCAGACCCCTACAATGAGCAGTTCTTC.

The J gene is TRBJ1-1, the V gene TRBV5-5, with a tentative D call TRBD1 (5 bases). Trimming removed 0 bases from V and 5 bases from J, with 17 bases in between. This CDR3 region has 16 residues. CDR1 is SGHKS, CDR2 YYEKEE, per germline (reference sequence). CDR3 nucleotide sequence: TGTGCCAGCAGCTTGGATTTGGGACCTGGAGGGACTGAAGCTTTCTTT. Amino acid sequence: CASSLDLGPGGTEAFF.